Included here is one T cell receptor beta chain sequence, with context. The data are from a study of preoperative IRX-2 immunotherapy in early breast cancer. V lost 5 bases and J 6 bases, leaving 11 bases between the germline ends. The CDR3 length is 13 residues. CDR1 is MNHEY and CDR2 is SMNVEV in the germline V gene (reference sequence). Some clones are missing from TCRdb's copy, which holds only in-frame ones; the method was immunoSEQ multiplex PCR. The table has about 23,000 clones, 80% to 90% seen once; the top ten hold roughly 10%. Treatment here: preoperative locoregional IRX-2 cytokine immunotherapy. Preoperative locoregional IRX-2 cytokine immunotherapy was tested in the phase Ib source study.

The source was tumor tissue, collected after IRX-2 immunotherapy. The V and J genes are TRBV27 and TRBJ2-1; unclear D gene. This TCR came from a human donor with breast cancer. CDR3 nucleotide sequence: TGTGCCAGCAGTCCCACCACTGGCAATGAGCAGTTCTTC. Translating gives CASSPTTGNEQFF.